This T cell receptor (beta chain) derives from a study of Tregs in tolerant kidney transplant recipients. About this clone itself: As yet, its antigen is unknown.

Study-wide points: The small number of patients limits these findings pending further validation. No direct test of biological reproducibility was done here. Tregs expanded with activated donor B cells seemed most donor-specific.

Unstimulated Tregs (CD4+CD25+CD127-) and CD4+CD25- non-Tregs were sorted from PBMCs. The CDR3 spans 18 residues. TCRdb keeps only in-frame clones here, not all; method: immunoSEQ multiplex PCR. The table has 60,000 or so clones, around 82% seen once. Input material: CD4+ T cells from blood. The TCR sequence derives from a human donor in good health. The V gene is TRBV21-1, the J gene TRBJ1-3. TRBV21-1 is termed a pseudogene. In nucleotides, the CDR3 is TGTGCCAGCAGCGCGCACGGAGGGGACCCGATCTCTGGAAACACCATATATTTT. It specifies CASSAHGGDPISGNTIYF.